The text below deals with one T cell receptor (beta chain). Its antigen remains undetermined. No base quality information exists; no much larger clone differs at one position. TCR beta libraries were generated from genomic DNA with the immunoSEQ kit, following the manufacturer's recommendations. For library preparation, a first multiplex PCR was performed with proprietary primers, followed by a second PCR in which unique barcodes were added, and bead cleanups were performed after each round. Each sample batch included a kit-provided positive control reaction and a negative control reaction. The final libraries underwent checking on an Agilent 4200 TapeStation D1000 ScreenTape, volumetric pooling, and quantification by qPCR. Sequencing was performed on an Illumina NextSeq500 with a MidOutput 150-cycle cartridge, and 156 Read1 and 15 Index1 cycles were run with kit custom primers. The pooled library was loaded at approximately 1 pM, with a 20% PhiX control spiked in. Per the authors' processing: Vendor-processed data were analyzed in R, with a clonotype defined as all T cells sharing the same CDR3 nucleotide sequence. For clone abundance analyses, frequencies were normalized to the 10,000 most abundant clones per sample. Public T cell clones, which averaged fewer than five per sample, were excluded before analysis. Tumor-enriched clonotypes and baseline blood-enriched clonotypes were defined as those with an abundance difference of at least 32-fold between compartments. A beta-binomial differential abundance model was used to identify clonotypes that were expanded or contracted between blood time points. Tumor-blood repertoire similarity was measured with the Baroni-Urbani and Buser coefficient, and group comparisons used two-tailed Wilcoxon tests in R. The source is immuneACCESS, and TCRdb retained only in-frame sequences with V and J called. Part of the clones is not carried over; for the studies checked, unresolved V genes explain less than half of this, and the remainder is unexplained. V and J calls plus clone size are reproduced from that table; the DNA served to infer D and trimming. Across this sample there are about 130,000 clones, with about four fifths seen only once. The leading ten clones occupy around 6.1% of the sample.

The data were obtained in a study of radiation and T cells in renal cell carcinoma (TCRdb year 2020). Concerning the study at large: The samples were drawn from a clinical trial, where primary renal cell carcinomas were treated with 15 Gy of stereotactic body radiation therapy and then removed by nephrectomy 4 weeks afterward. A total of fewer than 55 samples underwent TCR beta sequencing, made up of approximately 26 tumors and about 27 peripheral blood samples. A total of about 4 million unique CDR3 nucleotide sequences, encoding 2,500,000 or so unique CDR3 amino acid sequences, were found across all 50 or so samples.

The meaning of the sample's time point label: blood 2 weeks post-SBRT. Interpreted using the paper, the treatment or condition label stands for: 15 Gy SBRT to primary tumor, nephrectomy 4 weeks later. Serial peripheral blood from radiation-treated patients was sampled at baseline, 2 weeks and 4 weeks after SBRT to track tumor-enriched clonotypes. Renal cell carcinoma with clear cell pathology was present in all patients. Genomic DNA for TCR sequencing was prepared using the QIAamp DNA Blood Mini Kit (Qiagen). The analyses included only samples that passed all quality control checks. Results and caveats for the whole study, not just this receptor: Blood repertoire dynamics were not followed beyond 4 weeks after treatment. Because pretreatment tumor biopsies were not available, the baseline intratumoral presence of clonotypes could not be determined. In blood, the top tumor clonotypes increased from baseline to 2 weeks after radiation and then shrank by 4 weeks, which suggests a temporary expansion of tumor-resident clones. With a single-armed trial design, the study had no way to address how radiation dose or scheduling affects the TCR repertoire.

CDR1 and CDR2 are read off the germline V gene as SNHLY and FYNNEI. Trimming takes 0 bases from V and 9 bases from J, and the germline ends sit 12 bases apart. Taken from cysteine to phenylalanine, the CDR3 has 14 residues. Of the read, only the CDR3 DNA is kept; its 42 bases are in frame from base 1. The material was blood, obtained from a patient whose treatment included radiotherapy and nephrectomy. The source of this sequence is a man over 45 with renal cell carcinoma. The receptor chain draws on TRBV2 and TRBJ2-1, with TRBD1 tentatively as D gene (7 bases match). The sequenced DNA: TGTGCCAGCAGTGAAGCGCGGCAGGGGGGTGAGCAGTTCTTC. Translated, it reads CASSEARQGGEQFF.